This T cell receptor beta chain is from a study of blood T cell repertoires in COVID-19. Profiling relied on immunoSEQ multiplex PCR, and the TCRdb table lists in-frame clones only, not all of them. The sample has 160,000 or so clones; about four fifths are singletons. Trimming pared 4 bases from V and 4 bases from J, leaving 16 bases between. CDR1 is LGHDT, CDR2 YNNKEL, per germline (reference sequence). The CDR3 covers 15 residues. This TCR derives from an older woman with COVID-19, enrolled during active disease. The sequenced sample was peripheral blood. The genes are TRBV3-1 (or the pseudogene TRBV3-2) and TRBJ1-2, with D possibly matching TRBD1 (5 bases). The CDR3 coding sequence is TGTGCCAGCAGCCCCAGCCAACCTGACAGCTATGGCTACACCTTC. Its protein product is CASSPSQPDSYGYTF.